This is a list of T cell receptor beta chains from one sample in a study of Graves' ophthalmopathy and Graves' hyperthyroidism. TCRdb re-called the multiplex PCR reads through MiXCR, storing one row per CDR3 protein. The table shows some 170,000 distinct CDR3 sequences, with 35% to 45% occurring only once. The specimen sequenced was peripheral blood. The receptor set was obtained from a young man with Graves' ophthalmopathy. CDR3s include the opening cysteine and the closing phenylalanine or tryptophan. D genes are given only for firm matches. Size is stated for part of the rows, as once, few or many counts, or as a class when the clone is expanded.

CDR3 DNA: TGTGCCAGCAGCCAAGCTGGACTAGCGGGAACCTACGAGCAGTACTTC; CDR3 protein: CASSQAGLAGTYEQYF; D gene: TRBD2; V gene: TRBV3-1; J gene: TRBJ2-7; clone size: many
CDR3 DNA: TGTGCCAGCAAGGAGGACAGTTATAATTCACCCCTCCACTTT; CDR3 protein: CASKEDSYNSPLHF; D gene: .; V gene: TRBV6-1; J gene: TRBJ1-6; clone size: .
CDR3 DNA: TGCGCCAGCAGCTTGATGGGGGATTTGAACTACGAGCAGTACTTC; CDR3 protein: CASSLMGDLNYEQYF; D gene: .; V gene: TRBV5-1; J gene: TRBJ2-7; clone size: many
CDR3 DNA: TGTGCCAGCAGCTCCGGACTAGCGGGAACCTTC; CDR3 protein: CASSSGLAGTF; D gene: TRBD2; V gene: TRBV7-3; J gene: TRBJ2-7; clone size: .
CDR3 DNA: TGTGCCAGCAGCCGGACTAGTGTGGGGGAGCTGTTTTTT; CDR3 protein: CASSRTSVGELFF; D gene: TRBD2; V gene: TRBV7-2; J gene: TRBJ2-2; clone size: many
CDR3 DNA: TGTGCCAGCAGTGCGACAGGAGCAGGCTACACCTTC; CDR3 protein: CASSATGAGYTF; D gene: .; V gene: TRBV6-1; J gene: TRBJ1-2; clone size: .
CDR3 DNA: TGCGCCAGCAGCTTGCGAGGGGGTGGAAACACCATATATTTT; CDR3 protein: CASSLRGGGNTIYF; D gene: .; V gene: TRBV5-1; J gene: TRBJ1-3; clone size: many
CDR3 DNA: TGTGCCAGCAGCCCTCAGGACGTATTGTTGGGCGAGCAGTACTTC; CDR3 protein: CASSPQDVLLGEQYF; D gene: .; V gene: TRBV7-2; J gene: TRBJ2-7; clone size: .
CDR3 DNA: TGTGCCAGCACGACAGGGGGCGGCACCGGGGAGCTGTTTTTT; CDR3 protein: CASTTGGGTGELFF; D gene: TRBD1; V gene: TRBV6-2/TRBV6-3; J gene: TRBJ2-2; clone size: many
CDR3 DNA: TGTGCCAGCAGCTTAAGCGGGGGGGGAGCCCTCCACTTT; CDR3 protein: CASSLSGGGALHF; D gene: .; V gene: TRBV7-2; J gene: TRBJ1-6; clone size: many
CDR3 DNA: TGTGCCAGCAGTGCGACAGGTGCCCAAGAGACCCAGTACTTC; CDR3 protein: CASSATGAQETQYF; D gene: .; V gene: TRBV6-1; J gene: TRBJ2-5; clone size: few
CDR3 DNA: TGTGCCAGCAGCTTGGGACGGTATGGCTACACCTTC; CDR3 protein: CASSLGRYGYTF; D gene: .; V gene: TRBV7-8; J gene: TRBJ1-2; clone size: few
CDR3 DNA: TGTGCCAGCAGACCCCCCAGGGGGGTACCCTACGAGCAGTACTTC; CDR3 protein: CASRPPRGVPYEQYF; D gene: .; V gene: TRBV27; J gene: TRBJ2-7; clone size: many
CDR3 DNA: TGTGCCAGCAGCCAAGCCGGGACAGGGTATCGCTATGGCTACACCTTC; CDR3 protein: CASSQAGTGYRYGYTF; D gene: TRBD1; V gene: TRBV27; J gene: TRBJ1-2; clone size: .